Following are 28 T cell receptor beta chains from one sample sequenced in a study of blood T cell repertoires in COVID-19. The method was immunoSEQ multiplex PCR; TCRdb's version includes in-frame clones alone and lacks a portion of them. The sample consists of 250,000 or so clones, 70% to 90% of them appearing once. Sequencing was carried out using PBMCs or T cells enriched from blood (not recorded which). The receptors shown here come from a woman in her forties or fifties who had recovered from COVID-19.

This clone was seen a single time. The chain is built from TRBV3-1 (or the pseudogene TRBV3-2) and TRBJ2-1; D may be TRBD1 (5 bases). CDR3 length: 15 amino acids. V was cut by 3 bases and J by 5 bases, with 14 bases left in between. Per germline, CDR1 LGHDT and CDR2 YNNKEL (reference sequence). The CDR3 loop is CASSHKTWGDNEQFF. In DNA, the CDR3 is TGTGCCAGCAGCCATAAGACCTGGGGCGACAATGAGCAGTTCTTC.

The chain recombines TRBV6-5 with TRBJ1-1, with D unresolved. V was shortened by 2 bases and J by 1 base, with 5 bases between the two germline ends. This CDR3 has 13 residues. Germline CDR1 reads MNHEY; CDR2 reads SVGAGI. CDR3 sequence reads: CASSYPGNTEAFF. Written as DNA, the CDR3 is TGTGCCAGCAGTTACCCGGGGAACACTGAAGCTTTCTTT.

This clone came up once. J is TRBJ2-3 and V is TRBV29-1; perhaps TRBD1 as D (6 bases). The V gene's germline CDR1 is SQVTM and CDR2 ANQGSEA. Trimming stripped 8 bases from V and 7 bases from J, with 16 bases between. This CDR3 has 12 amino acids. The CDR3 sequence: CSPWTDGHTQYF. The CDR3 nucleotides are TGCAGCCCCTGGACAGACGGGCATACGCAGTATTTT.

CDR3: CASKLLGFENQPQHF. CDR3 bases: TGTGCCAGCAAACTCCTTGGTTTCGAGAATCAGCCCCAGCATTTT. The gene calls are TRBV28 and TRBJ1-5; no clear D gene. This CDR3 has 15 residues. Germline V gene sequence: CDR1 MDHEN, CDR2 SYDVKM. The V and J ends lost 7 bases and 4 bases respectively, with 17 bases between them.

The chain joins TRBV7-3 to TRBJ1-1; D is unclear. V lost 0 bases, J lost 0 bases, and 8 bases lay in between. Germline-derived CDR1 and CDR2 are SGHTA and FQGTGA. CDR3 length: 15 residues. CDR3 residues: CASSLTQIMNTEAFF. The CDR3 DNA reads as TGTGCCAGCAGCTTAACCCAGATAATGAACACTGAAGCTTTCTTT.

The rearrangement uses TRBV5-1 and TRBJ2-5, with a possible D match to TRBD2 (6 bases). With 2 bases removed from V and 5 bases from J, the gap between germline ends came to 10 bases. The CDR3 loop spans 13 amino acids. Germline V gene data show CDR1 as SGHRS and CDR2 as YFSETQ. The CDR3 protein is CASSFTSPETQYF. The CDR3 coding sequence is TGCGCCAGCAGCTTCACTAGCCCGGAGACCCAGTACTTC.

This clone was detected only a few times. The J gene is TRBJ2-2, the V gene TRBV11-2; possible D gene TRBD1, 6 bases. V was clipped by 5 bases and J by 4 bases, with 14 bases between them. The germline V gene encodes CDR1 SGHAT and CDR2 FQNNGV. The CDR3 has 15 residues. This chain's CDR3 is CASSSWTASTGELFF. CDR3 DNA sequence: TGTGCCAGCAGCAGTTGGACAGCTAGCACCGGGGAGCTGTTTTTT.

This clone has more than one count but fewer than ten. The chain uses TRBV10-3 and TRBJ2-2, with D hard to call. CDR3 length: 14 residues. CDR1 and CDR2 from the germline V gene are ENHRY and SYGVKD. V was clipped by 2 bases and J by 1 base, with 5 bases between them. The CDR3 sequence: CAISEGRNTGELFF. The CDR3 nucleotides are TGTGCCATCAGTGAGGGCAGGAACACCGGGGAGCTGTTTTTT.

This clone has only a few counts. This chain connects TRBV28 to TRBJ1-4; D gene uncertain. Germline CDR1 MDHEN, CDR2 SYDVKM. The CDR3 has 15 residues. Between the trimmed V and J ends, which lost 5 bases and 8 bases, there was a span of 18 bases. Here the CDR3 reads CASSPSTGREEKLFF. DNA for the CDR3: TGTGCCAGCAGTCCGTCGACCGGTAGGGAGGAAAAACTGTTTTTT.

This chain joins TRBV30 and TRBJ1-3; D perhaps matches TRBD1 (6 bases). This CDR3 has 13 residues. Germline CDR1 is GTSNPN and CDR2 is SVGIG (reference sequence). With 4 bases removed from V and 3 bases from J, the gap between germline ends came to 10 bases. The CDR3 spells CAWNRANGNTIYF. The CDR3 nucleotides are TGTGCCTGGAACAGGGCAAATGGAAACACCATATATTTT.

The chain links TRBV5-4 to TRBJ2-1; the match to TRBD2 covers 14 bases. Trimming took 5 bases from V and 8 from J; bases not matched to a gene: 0. Germline CDR1 SGHNT, CDR2 YYREEE (reference sequence). The CDR3 runs 13 residues. The CDR3 nucleotides are TGTGCCAGCAGGACTAGCGGGAGGGATGAGCAGTTCTTC. This sequence encodes CASRTSGRDEQFF.

CDR3 loop: CASSEAGGVDYEQYF. The DNA of the CDR3 is TGTGCCAGCAGTGAAGCGGGAGGGGTGGACTACGAGCAGTACTTC. V is TRBV6-1 and J is TRBJ2-7; 7 nucleotides align to TRBD2. The germline V gene encodes CDR1 MNHNS and CDR2 SASEGT. V was pared by 0 bases and J by 3 bases, with 5 bases of the junction left unmatched. This CDR3 has 15 amino acids.

The chain joins TRBV27 to TRBJ1-3; no clear D. With 5 bases removed from V and 0 bases from J, the gap between germline ends came to 5 bases. Germline V gives CDR1 MNHEY, CDR2 SMNVEV (reference sequence). The CDR3 sequence is 13 residues long. CDR3 residues: CASSRVSGNTIYF. In DNA, the CDR3 is TGTGCCAGCAGTCGGGTCTCTGGAAACACCATATATTTT.

The CDR3 is CATTDRDRAEAFF. CDR3 nucleotides: TGTGCCACCACCGACCGGGACAGGGCTGAAGCTTTCTTT. The V gene is TRBV24-1, the J gene TRBJ1-1; 9 bases line up with TRBD1. This CDR3 region has 13 residues. CDR1 and CDR2 (germline): KGHDR, SFDVKD. Unmatched junction bases numbered 6, after V lost 8 bases and J lost 6 bases.

V is TRBV14 and J is TRBJ2-5; no definite D call. The CDR3 has 13 amino acids. In germline, CDR1 is SGHDN, CDR2 FVKESK. Trimming shortened V by 4 bases and J by 5 bases, and 11 bases separated the two germline ends. The CDR3 DNA reads TGTGCCAGCAGCCTCTGGTACGGGGAGACCCAGTACTTC. Amino acid sequence: CASSLWYGETQYF.

The chain links TRBV27 to TRBJ2-7; 7 bases are a match to TRBD2. V shed 6 bases and J 7 bases; nucleotides not matched to a gene: 12. Germline V gene data show CDR1 as MNHEY and CDR2 as SMNVEV (reference sequence). This CDR3 spans 14 amino acids. CDR3 sequence reads: CASRSTSSTWEQYF. As DNA, the CDR3 is TGTGCCAGCAGATCGACTAGCTCCACTTGGGAGCAGTACTTC.

The J gene is TRBJ2-1, the V gene TRBV15; TRBD2 matches 7 bases. Germline-derived CDR1 and CDR2 are LNHNV and YYDKDF (reference sequence). V trimming: 4 bases; J trimming: 7 bases; junction bases outside the gene matches: 13. This CDR3 region has 16 residues. The CDR3 loop is CATSKKSLAVWNEQFF. CDR3 DNA sequence: TGTGCCACCAGCAAGAAGTCCCTAGCGGTCTGGAATGAGCAGTTCTTC. Combining the CDR3 with reference TRBV15 and TRBJ2-1 gives the whole variable domain DAMVIQNPRYQVTQFGKPVTLSCSQTLNHNVMYWYQQKSSQAPKLLFHYYDKDFNNEADTPDNFQSRRPNTSFCFLDIRSPGLGDTAMYLCATSKKSLAVWNEQFFGPGTRLTVL.

CDR3 DNA sequence: TGCGCCAGCAGCTCCCGTCCGACAGGGGGCACCGGGGAGCTGTTTTTT. Its protein is CASSSRPTGGTGELFF. The rearrangement links TRBV5-1 to TRBJ2-2, with 9 bases identical to TRBD1. There are 16 residues in the CDR3. The V segment lost 3 bases and the J segment 4 bases; nucleotides outside the gene matches: 7. Per the germline V gene, CDR1 is SGHRS and CDR2 is YFSETQ.

The V and J genes are TRBV30 and TRBJ1-5; TRBD1 is a possible D gene (5 bases). V was shortened by 2 bases and J by 7 bases, with 12 bases between the two germline ends. CDR3 length: 13 amino acids. In germline, CDR1 is GTSNPN, CDR2 SVGIG (reference sequence). CDR3 loop: CAWSRGAGQPQHF. In DNA form, the CDR3 reads TGTGCCTGGAGTCGTGGGGCTGGACAGCCCCAGCATTTT.

The gene calls are TRBV19 and TRBJ2-1; 7 positions agree with TRBD1. The junction had 10 bases not matched to a gene; V was cut back by 7 bases and J by 7 bases. The germline CDR1 and CDR2 sequences are LNHDA and SQIVND (reference sequence). There are 14 residues in the CDR3. The CDR3 DNA is TGTGCCAGTACCCCGACAGGGAAATCTAATGAGCAGTTCTTC. Protein product: CASTPTGKSNEQFF.

The chain has TRBV7-8 and TRBJ2-2; the match to TRBD1 covers 12 bases. The CDR3 runs 17 residues. CDR1 is SGHVS and CDR2 is FQNEAQ in the germline V gene. With 5 bases clipped from V and 2 bases from J, the junction kept 6 bases outside the gene matches. Here the CDR3 DNA reads TGTGCCAGCAGCCCTCCGGGACAGGGGGCAAACACCGGGGAGCTGTTTTTT. Its protein product is CASSPPGQGANTGELFF.

This chain links TRBV11-2 with TRBJ1-1; a possible D gene is TRBD1 (6 bases). Trimming removed 2 bases from V and 0 bases from J, with 16 bases in between. Germline lookup yields CDR1 SGHAT and CDR2 FQNNGV. The CDR3 sequence is 17 residues long. CDR3 sequence reads: CASSLSGVRVLNTEAFF. Here the CDR3 DNA reads TGTGCCAGCAGCTTATCAGGGGTCCGGGTTTTGAACACTGAAGCTTTCTTT.

V is TRBV2 and J is TRBJ2-7, with 10 bases fitting TRBD1. J gave up 2 bases and V 8 bases, and 3 bases lay outside the gene matches. The CDR3 runs 13 residues. The germline gives CDR1 SNHLY, CDR2 FYNNEI. In DNA, the CDR3 is TGTGCCAGCCGGACAGGGGGAACCTACGAGCAGTACTTC. Translated: CASRTGGTYEQYF.

This chain connects TRBV28 to TRBJ1-6; no definite D call. Germline V gene data show CDR1 as MDHEN and CDR2 as SYDVKM. Trimming took off 7 bases at V and 4 bases at J, with 5 bases between the two ends. CDR3 size: 12 residues. In DNA form, the CDR3 reads TGTGCCAGCAAGGAGTATAATTCACCCCTCCACTTT. Translating gives CASKEYNSPLHF.

The chain has TRBV30 and TRBJ2-3; maybe TRBD2 (6 bases). This CDR3 contains 15 residues. V was trimmed by 0 bases and J by 6 bases, leaving 16 bases between them. Germline loops: CDR1 GTSNPN, CDR2 SVGIG (reference sequence). CDR3 nucleotides: TGTGCCTGGAGTGTTTTGGCGGGCGGAGGGGATACGCAGTATTTT. Translation: CAWSVLAGGGDTQYF.

This clone was counted only a few times. The chain uses TRBV6-6 and TRBJ2-2; 8 bases are a match to TRBD1. Trimming removed 5 bases from V and 2 bases from J; junction bases left unmatched: 7. This CDR3 spans 16 amino acids. The V gene's germline CDR1 is MNHNY and CDR2 SVGAGI (reference sequence). The chain's CDR3 is CASSRTDRANTGELFF. Here the CDR3 DNA reads TGTGCCAGCAGTCGAACGGACAGGGCCAACACCGGGGAGCTGTTTTTT.

The chain combines TRBV24-1 with TRBJ1-1; 10 nucleotides line up with TRBD1. The CDR3 runs to 17 residues. V lost 4 bases and J lost 1; bases outside the gene matches: 8. CDR1 and CDR2 from the germline V gene are KGHDR and SFDVKD. The DNA for the CDR3 is TGTGCCACCAGTGACCGTTGGGACAGGGGACCGAACACTGAAGCTTTCTTT. Translation: CATSDRWDRGPNTEAFF.

The chain links TRBV5-6 to TRBJ2-2; maybe TRBD1 (5 bases). Trimming took off 4 bases at V and 4 bases at J, with 11 bases between the two ends. The CDR3 extends over 14 amino acids. The germline gives CDR1 SGHDT, CDR2 YYEEEE. The CDR3, as DNA: TGTGCCAGCAGCGTACAGGTTTTCACCGGGGAGCTGTTTTTT. Translating gives CASSVQVFTGELFF.